This T cell receptor (beta chain) was obtained from a study of blood T cell repertoires in COVID-19. Study at large: The United States, Italy and Spain supplied acute and convalescent COVID-19 samples. T cells, B-cell-depleted T cells, or PBMCs provided the cDNA or gDNA that served as material.

Followed over time, Seattle patients had been enrolled while infection was active. Per the original data handling: Using reference gene primer amplification, nucleated cell counts were estimated. Here immunoSEQ multiplex PCR was the method, and the copy in TCRdb shows in-frame clones only, minus some. V, J and clone size are taken as reported in that table, and D and trimming were inferred from the DNA itself. The table includes 120,000 or so clones, around nine tenths detected once. V lost 5 bases and J lost 7; bases outside the gene matches: 9. The germline V gene encodes CDR1 LNHDA and CDR2 SQIVND (reference sequence). The CDR3 length is 15 residues.

Material: peripheral blood. The chain employs TRBV19 and TRBJ2-2, with 8 bases fitting TRBD2. The source is a man aged 55 to 70 with COVID-19, enrolled during active disease. Here the CDR3 DNA reads TGTGCCAGTAGTCCCCAACTGGCGGGAGGCGGGGAGCTGTTTTTT. It specifies CASSPQLAGGGELFF. The whole variable domain, filled in from reference TRBV19 and TRBJ2-2, reads DGGITQSPKYLFRKEGQNVTLSCEQNLNHDAMYWYRQDPGQGLRLIYYSQIVNDFQKGDIAEGYSVSREKKESFPLTVTSAQKNPTAFYLCASSPQLAGGGELFFGEGSRLTVL.